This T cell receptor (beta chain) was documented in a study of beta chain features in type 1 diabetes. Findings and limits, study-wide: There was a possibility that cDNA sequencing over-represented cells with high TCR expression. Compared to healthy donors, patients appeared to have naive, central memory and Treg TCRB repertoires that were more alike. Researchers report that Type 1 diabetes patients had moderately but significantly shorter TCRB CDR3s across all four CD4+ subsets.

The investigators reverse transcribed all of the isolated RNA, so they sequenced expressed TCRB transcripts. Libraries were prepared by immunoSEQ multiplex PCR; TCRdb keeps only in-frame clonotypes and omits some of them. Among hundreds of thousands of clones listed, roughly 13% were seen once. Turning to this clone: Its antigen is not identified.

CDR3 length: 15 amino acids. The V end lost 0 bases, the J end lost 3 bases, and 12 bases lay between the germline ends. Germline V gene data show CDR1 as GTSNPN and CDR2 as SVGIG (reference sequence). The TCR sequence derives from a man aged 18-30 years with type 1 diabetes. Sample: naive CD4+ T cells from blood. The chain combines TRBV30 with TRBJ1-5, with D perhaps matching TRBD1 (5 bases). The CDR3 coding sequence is TGTGCCTGGAGTGTAGCAGGGACCCCCAATCAGCCCCAGCATTTT. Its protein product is CAWSVAGTPNQPQHF.